Sequencing of this T cell receptor beta chain was carried out in a study of blood T cell repertoires in COVID-19. Profiling relied on immunoSEQ multiplex PCR, and the TCRdb table lists in-frame clones only, not all of them. The table has about 340,000 clones, roughly 90% seen once. Adults between about 18 and 95 years of age took part from more than 20 US areas. Assignment of participants to cohorts was predicated upon participant-reported clinical history. For recovered donors of Cohort 3, there were two negative PCRs, clearance, or symptom resolution. The germline V gene encodes CDR1 KGHSH and CDR2 LQKENI. The CDR3 is 17 amino acids. Unmatched junction bases numbered 7, after V lost 1 base and J lost 0 bases.

Sequencing was carried out using PBMCs or T cells enriched from blood (not recorded which). The V call is TRBV18, the J call TRBJ2-3; 7 nucleotides agree with TRBD2. This TCR derives from a woman aged 30 to 39 who had recovered from COVID-19. The CDR3 nucleotides read TGTGCCAGCTCACCACTTGAACTAGCGATTAGCACAGATACGCAGTATTTT. It specifies CASSPLELAISTDTQYF.